The present TCR beta chain was sequenced within a study of shared T cell receptors in the human thymus. Sequencing was performed with immunoSEQ multiplex PCR; in TCRdb, only in-frame clones are kept and a portion is missing. The sample consists of 500,000 to 750,000 clones, approximately 88% of them appearing once. CDR3 length: 16 residues. Germline CDR1 is GTSNPN and CDR2 is SVGIG (reference sequence). Trimming took 4 bases from V and 3 from J, leaving 21 bases between them. These same records also appear under a second study, on human thymus T cells. That investigation notes: It was from resections taken during corrective heart surgery that the thymus tissue came. The related literature has documented a marked overlap of thymic repertoires among unrelated individuals.

The rearrangement links TRBV30 to TRBJ1-1, with D perhaps matching TRBD1 (6 bases). Sequencing used thymocytes. This TCR derives from a boy in the first two years of life with a congenital heart defect. The CDR3 here is CAWKSDFGGWYTEAFF. The CDR3 bases are TGTGCCTGGAAATCCGACTTTGGGGGCTGGTACACTGAAGCTTTCTTT.